Shown below are 10 T cell receptor beta chains from a single sample sequenced in a study of cytomegalovirus exposure and HLA in healthy donors. 60 Vbeta and 13 Jbeta primers were used in PCR. Clones were sequenced by immunoSEQ multiplex PCR, and TCRdb holds only the in-frame ones, with some missing. This table holds under 200,000 clones, about 72% found once. Sequenced material: PBMCs. Receptors originate from a man aged 50-60 years in good health and CMV-seropositive.

This sequence joins TRBV19 and TRBJ2-7, with D possibly being TRBD1 (6 bases). V lost 2 bases and J 2 bases, leaving 10 bases between the germline ends. Germline V gene lookup returns CDR1 LNHDA and CDR2 SQIVND (reference sequence). This CDR3 spans 14 amino acids. The CDR3 region is CASSIRDTPYEQYF. The CDR3 DNA is TGTGCCAGTAGTATAAGGGACACTCCCTACGAGCAGTACTTC.

The chain employs TRBV5-1 and TRBJ1-4, with 8 nucleotides matching TRBD1. The CDR3 spans 15 residues. Germline loops: CDR1 SGHRS, CDR2 YFSETQ. V lost 4 bases to trimming and J lost 0 bases; unmatched junction nucleotides: 2. The CDR3 here is CASSRGQATNEKLFF. CDR3 sequence (DNA): TGCGCCAGCAGCCGGGGACAGGCAACTAATGAAAAACTGTTTTTT.

The chain links TRBV5-6 to TRBJ1-5, with D perhaps TRBD1 (5 bases). V lost 8 bases to trimming and J lost 4 bases, with 16 bases between them. Germline CDR1 is SGHDT and CDR2 is YYEEEE. The length of the CDR3 is 14 residues. Written as DNA, the CDR3 is TGTGCCAGGGGTTCAGGGAAGAGGAATCAGCCCCAGCATTTT. This codes for CARGSGKRNQPQHF.

This clone turned up a few times. The V gene is TRBV21-1, the J gene TRBJ1-1; the table names TRBD1, a call not compared with the DNA. TRBV21-1 is flagged as a pseudogene. This CDR3 has 16 residues. The CDR3, as DNA: TGTGCCAGCAGCTCCCCGACAGGGGATATGAACACTGAAGCTTTCTTT. Protein: CASSSPTGDMNTEAFF.

This chain uses TRBV27 with TRBJ2-5; D ambiguous. There are 15 residues in the CDR3. V was cut by 6 bases and J by 5 bases, with 19 bases left in between. CDR1 is MNHEY, CDR2 SMNVEV, per germline (reference sequence). CDR3 sequence reads: CASSLSPSTGETQYF. CDR3 coding DNA: TGTGCCAGCAGCCTAAGTCCCTCCACCGGGGAGACCCAGTACTTC.

The chain has TRBV2 and TRBJ2-7, with a tentative D call TRBD2 (5 bases). This CDR3 contains 14 residues. Germline V gene sequence: CDR1 SNHLY, CDR2 FYNNEI. Trimming pared 8 bases from V and 4 bases from J, leaving 18 bases between. The CDR3 region is CASAEGPRIYEQYF. The CDR3 DNA sequence: TGTGCCAGCGCAGAGGGCCCTCGCATTTACGAGCAGTACTTC.

The gene calls are TRBV19 and TRBJ2-7, with D unresolved. CDR3 length: 14 residues. Germline V gene lookup returns CDR1 LNHDA and CDR2 SQIVND (reference sequence). V lost 5 bases, J lost 2 bases, and 13 bases lay in between. As DNA, the CDR3 is TGTGCCAGTAGTTCCCCCGCGTCGCCCTACGAGCAGTACTTC. It yields the protein CASSSPASPYEQYF. The whole variable domain, remainder taken from reference TRBV19 and TRBJ2-7, is DGGITQSPKYLFRKEGQNVTLSCEQNLNHDAMYWYRQDPGQGLRLIYYSQIVNDFQKGDIAEGYSVSREKKESFPLTVTSAQKNPTAFYLCASSSPASPYEQYFGPGTRLTVT.

The CDR3 here is CASSPLGPQDYNEQFF. CDR3 DNA sequence: TGTGCCAGCAGCCCCCTGGGGCCCCAGGACTACAATGAGCAGTTCTTC. The V gene is TRBV5-6, the J gene TRBJ2-1; tentative D call: TRBD1 (5 bases). The CDR3 sequence is 16 residues long. V dropped 4 bases and J dropped 3 bases, with 17 bases sitting between them. From germline, CDR1 is SGHDT and CDR2 YYEEEE.

This clone was seen a handful of times. J is TRBJ2-5 and V is TRBV7-7, with D possibly matching TRBD1 (5 bases). The CDR3 is made up of 15 amino acids. The germline V gene encodes CDR1 SSHAT and CDR2 FNYEAQ (reference sequence). V lost 0 bases, J lost 3 bases, and 11 bases lay in between. CDR3 loop: CASSLAFQGEETQYF. Written as DNA, the CDR3 is TGTGCCAGCAGCTTAGCGTTCCAGGGCGAAGAGACCCAGTACTTC.

The rearrangement joins TRBV27 to TRBJ1-2; 7 nucleotides agree with TRBD1. The germline CDR1 and CDR2 sequences are MNHEY and SMNVEV (reference sequence). The CDR3 consists of 14 residues. Trimming removed 4 bases from V and 5 bases from J; junction bases left unmatched: 7. The CDR3 bases are TGTGCCAGCAGTTACGCCGGGACAGATTATGGCTACACCTTC. Its translation is CASSYAGTDYGYTF.